Below are 18 T cell receptor beta chains sequenced from a single sample in a study of shared clonotypes between healthy human individuals. Clones were read by immunoSEQ multiplex PCR, and TCRdb kept only the in-frame ones, dropping some. The top ten hold roughly 1% of the sample, which has more than 2 million clones, about 95% seen once. The naive CD8 subset, CD45RO-negative cells positively selected for CCR7, excluded terminally differentiated effector memory CD45RA+ cells. The specimen was naive CD8+ T cells sorted from blood. The origin of the receptors is a man younger than 35 in good health.

Notes on this clone: Germline is not matched at one junction end, which may reflect a read error. CDR3 region: CASSETDSYNEQFF. DNA for the CDR3: TGTGCTAGCAGCGAGACCGACTCCTACAATGAGCAGTTCTTC. The gene calls are TRBV7-7 and TRBJ2-1; D gene uncertain. Germline V gene data show CDR1 as SSHAT and CDR2 as FNYEAQ (reference sequence). CDR3 length equals 14 residues.

A remark on this clone: The same CDR3 can be traced to other DNA sequences in this sample. This chain uses TRBV7-6 with TRBJ2-7; 7 bases fit TRBD1. V shed 2 bases, J shed 3 bases, and the junction held 1 base outside the gene matches. Germline-derived CDR1 and CDR2 are SGHVS and FNYEAQ. This CDR3 is built from 13 residues. The CDR3 region has the DNA TGTGCCAGCAGCTTAACAGGGGTCTACGAGCAGTACTTC. It yields the protein CASSLTGVYEQYF.

This chain joins TRBV4-3 and TRBJ2-2; D not certain. This CDR3 region has 17 residues. Trimming removed 0 bases at V and 7 bases at J, with 18 bases between. Germline lookup yields CDR1 LGHNA and CDR2 YSLEER. In nucleotides, the CDR3 is TGCGCCAGCAGCCAAGAAGCAGATAGCCCAGCTTTCGGGGAGCTGTTTTTT. Amino acid sequence: CASSQEADSPAFGELFF.

The rearrangement joins TRBV7-3 to TRBJ1-6, with D uncertain. Germline V CDR1 and CDR2: SGHTA, FQGTGA. Trimming removed 5 bases from V and 5 bases from J, with 7 bases in between. The CDR3 runs to 13 residues. CDR3 sequence: CASSEGNNSPLHF. The CDR3 nucleotides are TGTGCCAGCAGCGAGGGAAATAATTCACCCCTCCACTTT. Filled out from reference TRBV7-3 and TRBJ1-6, the complete variable domain reads GAGVSQTPSNKVTEKGKYVELRCDPISGHTALYWYRQSLGQGPEFLIYFQGTGAADDSGLPNDRFFAVRPEGSVSTLKIQRTERGDSAVYLCASSEGNNSPLHFGNGTRLTVT.

J is TRBJ1-1 and V is TRBV6-5; D remains unclear. Trimming took 4 bases from V and 1 from J, leaving 10 bases between them. The CDR3 extends over 14 amino acids. Germline V CDR1 and CDR2: MNHEY, SVGAGI. CDR3 nucleotide sequence: TGTGCCAGCAGTTTACGTATGGAGAACACTGAAGCTTTCTTT. This codes for CASSLRMENTEAFF.

A word on this clone: The same CDR3 can be traced to other DNA sequences in this sample. The chain links TRBV4-1 to TRBJ1-1; 7 nucleotides line up with TRBD1. The V gene end was trimmed by 4 bases and the J gene end by 0 bases; junction bases not matched to a gene: 5. This CDR3 region has 15 residues. Germline V gene data show CDR1 as MGHRA and CDR2 as YSYEKL. The DNA for the CDR3 is TGCGCCAGCAGCCCCCGACAGGGCCTGAACACTGAAGCTTTCTTT. The encoded protein is CASSPRQGLNTEAFF.

The chain joins TRBV4-3 to TRBJ2-7; D may match TRBD1 or TRBD2 (5 bases each). Germline CDR1 is LGHNA and CDR2 is YSLEER. Trimming left V 1 base short and J 2 bases short, with 21 bases between. The CDR3 has 18 residues. CDR3 protein: CASSQVFLEGKETYEQYF. The DNA of the CDR3 is TGCGCCAGCAGCCAAGTGTTTTTAGAGGGGAAGGAGACCTACGAGCAGTACTTC.

The chain recombines TRBV11-2 with TRBJ2-2; D is ambiguous. Germline loops: CDR1 SGHAT, CDR2 FQNNGV. V was cut by 1 base and J by 3 bases, with 3 bases left in between. This CDR3 has 13 amino acids. CDR3 protein: CASSLVYTGELFF. The CDR3 DNA follows: TGTGCCAGCAGCTTAGTTTACACCGGGGAGCTGTTTTTT. Looking up the rest from reference TRBV11-2 and TRBJ2-2 gives the full variable domain: EAGVAQSPRYKIIEKRQSVAFWCNPISGHATLYWYQQILGQGPKLLIQFQNNGVVDDSQLPKDRFSAERLKGVDSTLKIQPAKLEDSAVYLCASSLVYTGELFFGEGSRLTVL.

The chain carries TRBV5-6 and TRBJ2-4; no definite D call. Deletions cut 0 bases from V and 0 bases from J, with 4 bases between. CDR1 and CDR2 from the germline V gene are SGHDT and YYEEEE. The CDR3 is 14 residues long. The CDR3 spells CASSLGEAKNIQYF. The CDR3 DNA reads as TGTGCCAGCAGCTTGGGGGAAGCCAAAAACATTCAGTACTTC. Drawing the rest from reference TRBV5-6 and TRBJ2-4, the complete variable domain is DAGVTQSPTHLIKTRGQQVTLRCSPKSGHDTVSWYQQALGQGPQFIFQYYEEEERQRGNFPDRFSGHQFPNYSSELNVNALLLGDSALYLCASSLGEAKNIQYFGAGTRLSVL.

This clone was observed a single time. The V gene is TRBV9, the J gene TRBJ2-2; D is uncertain. Germline lookup yields CDR1 SGDLS and CDR2 YYNGEE. There are 15 residues in the CDR3. Between the trimmed V and J ends, which lost 3 bases and 2 bases, there was a span of 11 bases. CDR3: CASSAKDVNTGELFF. CDR3 DNA: TGTGCCAGCAGCGCAAAGGACGTCAACACCGGGGAGCTGTTTTTT.

The genes are TRBV4-1 and TRBJ2-7, with 13 bases matching TRBD2. Germline V CDR1 and CDR2: MGHRA, YSYEKL. V lost 4 bases and J lost 3; bases outside the gene matches: 12. There are 18 residues in the CDR3. In DNA form, the CDR3 reads TGCGCCAGCAGCCTCAAGGGGACTAGCGGGGCCCTTGGCTACGAGCAGTACTTC. It encodes CASSLKGTSGALGYEQYF.

The chain carries TRBV5-4 and TRBJ2-1; D might be TRBD2 (6 bases). Trimming cost V 3 bases and J 4 bases, with 11 bases left between them. The CDR3 totals 14 residues. Germline CDR1 is SGHNT and CDR2 is YYREEE (reference sequence). The DNA of the CDR3 is TGTGCCAGCAGCTGGGGGGTAGGGTACAATGAGCAGTTCTTC. This gives the protein CASSWGVGYNEQFF.

The chain combines TRBV6-6 with TRBJ2-7, with D possibly matching TRBD2 (6 bases). CDR1 is MNHNY and CDR2 is SVGAGI in the germline V gene (reference sequence). V lost 0 bases and J lost 0, with 12 bases in between. This CDR3 has 16 amino acids. The CDR3, as DNA: TGTGCCAGCAGTTACTCCCCCGGCGGGGCCTCCTACGAGCAGTACTTC. Protein: CASSYSPGGASYEQYF.

This sequence joins TRBV4-3 and TRBJ2-7; D perhaps matches TRBD2 (6 bases). Germline CDR1 reads LGHNA; CDR2 reads YSLEER. The V and J ends lost 0 bases and 1 base respectively, with 10 bases between them. The CDR3 sequence is 15 residues long. CDR3 sequence: CASSQDLAPSYEQYF. CDR3 coding DNA: TGCGCCAGCAGCCAAGACCTAGCGCCTTCCTACGAGCAGTACTTC.

This rearrangement joins TRBV10-3 to TRBJ2-7, with D unclear. The V and J ends lost 3 bases and 2 bases respectively, with 11 bases between them. The CDR3 has 14 residues. Germline V gene lookup returns CDR1 ENHRY and CDR2 SYGVKD. CDR3 protein: CAISEGTTTYEQYF. The CDR3 region has the DNA TGTGCCATCAGTGAAGGTACAACCACCTACGAGCAGTACTTC.

This chain uses TRBV5-4 with TRBJ2-5; D gene uncertain. CDR1 SGHNT and CDR2 YYREEE come from the germline V gene (reference sequence). The CDR3 is 13 residues long. V was pared by 4 bases and J by 5 bases, with 12 bases between. The CDR3 sequence is CASSPGRSETQYF. CDR3 in DNA: TGTGCCAGCAGCCCAGGACGAAGCGAGACCCAGTACTTC.

This chain joins TRBV19 and TRBJ2-3; D uncertain. The CDR3 totals 15 residues. Germline V lookup: CDR1 LNHDA, CDR2 SQIVND (reference sequence). V was trimmed by 3 bases and J by 2 bases, leaving 12 bases between them. CDR3 loop: CASSIAGSSTDTQYF. The CDR3 region has the DNA TGTGCCAGTAGTATTGCCGGCTCCTCCACAGATACGCAGTATTTT.

The chain combines TRBV6-1 with TRBJ2-3; D gene unclear. The germline V gene has CDR1 MNHNS and CDR2 SASEGT. The CDR3 length is 13 residues. Trimming took off 3 bases at V and 2 bases at J, with 6 bases between the two ends. CDR3 region: CASSEFDTDTQYF. The CDR3 nucleotides read TGTGCCAGCAGTGAGTTCGACACAGATACGCAGTATTTT.